This T cell receptor (beta chain) came from a study of T cells in Graves' hyperthyroidism and ophthalmopathy (dated by TCRdb to about 2019). About the investigation overall: Peripheral blood was sampled at the time of initial diagnosis, prior to any treatment. To identify TCR V-J signatures that set the groups apart, the researchers used a discovery cohort of more than 95 patients, made up of 40 to 45 with Graves' ophthalmopathy and some 55 with stable Graves' hyperthyroidism. An independent validation cohort of under 20 hyperthyroidism patients and roughly 16 patients who later progressed to ophthalmopathy tested prospective prediction of ophthalmopathy. The 75 to 100 discovery patients were divided at random into training and test sets in a 7:3 ratio. Thyroid tissue and blood T-cell repertoires from six Graves' hyperthyroidism patients were also compared in the study. After blood sampling, hyperthyroidism patients were treated with methimazole at a starting dose of 30 mg daily, and ophthalmopathy patients were treated with high-dose intravenous methylprednisolone. According to the paper, TCR Vbeta CDR3 sequencing was carried out on some 140 peripheral blood samples, which came from fewer than 50 ophthalmopathy, around 75 hyperthyroidism and about 17 progressor patients. General study outcomes and caveats: Ophthalmopathy was separated from stable hyperthyroidism by a 13 V-J signature model, with over 85% sensitivity and 81% to 82% specificity obtained in cross-validation and 80%/75% obtained in testing. No statistical method was used to set the sample size in advance, and investigators knew the group allocation. In validation, progression to ophthalmopathy was predicted by the model with almost 71% sensitivity and roughly 72% specificity, a median of roughly six months before onset. Most expanded thyroid clonotypes (frequency above 0.001) were also detected in blood, a finding suggesting that blood repertoires may reflect thyroid immune responses.

This clonotype was detected only once. This clone's antigen is unknown. No quality values exist for individual bases; no much larger clone is one base distant. One read provides weak support. In the ophthalmopathy patients, disease was moderately to severely active, with a Clinical Activity Score of 3 or more, a NOSPECS grade of 4 or more, and a duration of less than 3 months. Any patient with an uncontrolled infection, another autoimmune disease, pregnancy or lactation was excluded. Clinical symptoms, serum thyroxine and TRAb, thyroid ultrasound, and orbital computed tomography formed the basis for the diagnoses. PBMCs were isolated from about 9.2 ml of fresh peripheral blood by Ficoll-Paque density gradient centrifugation. Trizol reagent was used to extract total RNA, and RNA quality was then checked on an Agilent 2100 Bioanalyzer. Amplification of TCR beta CDR3 regions was carried out from RNA transcripts. The first round of RT-PCR for the TCR CDR3 was performed with the HTBI primer set and the Qiagen OneStep RT-PCR kit. A second multiplex PCR round built the libraries, followed by size selection and purification. Sequencing of the libraries was done on an Illumina HiSeq2000 using paired-end 100 bp reads. In the source study's methods: Raw data were processed with SOAPnuke, discarding reads with adapters, uncalled bases, mean Phred below 15, or no exact constant-primer or identifier match. High-quality paired reads were merged using COPE v1.2.5, and each unique nucleotide sequence was defined as a clonotype. Clonotypes were aligned to IMGT TRBV, TRBD and TRBJ reference segments using MiTCR v1.1. Analysis was restricted to V-J combinations with a frequency above 0.0001, which covered just over 98% of repertoires. The TCS score was defined as the ratio of F50 (clonal expansion) to E x V (chaos), calculated using BLOSUM62-based TCRdist between CDR3 peptides within each V-J. Welch's t-statistics and random forest reduced fewer than 550 V-J features to about 12, which were used in a naive Bayes classifier (R e1071). TCRdb passed the public sequencing reads through fastp at Q25 and MiXCR, retaining productive beta sequences. All rows with the same CDR3 protein become a single entry with the most common DNA and genes. The V and J calls reflect TCRdb's pipeline rather than the authors' work. This sample gives 600,000 to 650,000 distinct CDR3 sequences in total; about 20% of them show up just once. The ten biggest clones cover roughly 30% of the sample.

Including cysteine and phenylalanine, the CDR3 has 10 amino acids. The sequence is cut down to CDR3 DNA, 30 bases in frame from base 1. The junction shows trimming of 6 bases on V and 10 bases on J, plus 12 bases between the germline ends. CDR1 and CDR2 are drawn from the germline V gene: SQVTM, ANQGSEA. This receptor was taken from a man aged 30 to 39 with Graves' ophthalmopathy. In this chain, TRBV29-1 is recombined with TRBJ1-1, and TRBD1 may be the D gene, going by 5 matching bases. Sequencing was carried out using blood. The CDR3 is CSVGTLGAFF. DNA sequence: TGCAGCGTAGGGACCCTTGGAGCTTTCTTT.